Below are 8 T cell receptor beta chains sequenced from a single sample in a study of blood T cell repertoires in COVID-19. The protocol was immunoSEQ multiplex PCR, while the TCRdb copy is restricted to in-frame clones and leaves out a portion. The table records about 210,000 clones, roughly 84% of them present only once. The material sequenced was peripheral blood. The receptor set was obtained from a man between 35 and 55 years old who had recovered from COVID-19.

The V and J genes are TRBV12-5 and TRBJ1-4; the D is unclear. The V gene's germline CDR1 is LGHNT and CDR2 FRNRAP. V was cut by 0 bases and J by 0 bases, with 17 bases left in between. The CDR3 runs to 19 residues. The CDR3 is CASGLVPDGVVATNEKLFF. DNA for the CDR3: TGTGCTAGTGGTTTGGTCCCAGACGGGGTAGTGGCAACTAATGAAAAACTGTTTTTT.

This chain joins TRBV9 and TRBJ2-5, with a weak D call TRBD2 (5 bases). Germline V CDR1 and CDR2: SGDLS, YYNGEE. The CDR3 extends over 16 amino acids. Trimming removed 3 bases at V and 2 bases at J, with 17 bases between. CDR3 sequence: CASSAEGGSGQETQYF. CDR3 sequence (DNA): TGTGCCAGCAGCGCCGAGGGTGGATCGGGACAAGAGACCCAGTACTTC.

The chain's CDR3 is CASGGSGKNIQYF. The DNA for the CDR3 is TGTGCCAGCGGAGGGTCCGGGAAAAACATTCAGTACTTC. This sequence joins TRBV11-2 and TRBJ2-4; perhaps TRBD2 as D (6 bases). V was trimmed by 8 bases and J by 4 bases, leaving 12 bases between them. The CDR3 loop spans 13 amino acids. Germline CDR1 and CDR2: SGHAT and FQNNGV.

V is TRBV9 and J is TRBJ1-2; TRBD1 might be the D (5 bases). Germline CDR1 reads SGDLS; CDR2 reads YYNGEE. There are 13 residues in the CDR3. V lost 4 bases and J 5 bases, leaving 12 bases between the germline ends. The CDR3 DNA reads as TGTGCCAGCAGCCCCAATTCAGGGTATGGCTACACCTTC. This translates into CASSPNSGYGYTF.

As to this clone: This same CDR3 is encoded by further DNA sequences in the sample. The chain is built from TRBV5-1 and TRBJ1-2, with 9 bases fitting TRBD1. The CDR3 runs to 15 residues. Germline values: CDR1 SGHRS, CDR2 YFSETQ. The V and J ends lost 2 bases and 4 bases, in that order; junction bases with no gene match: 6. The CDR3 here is CASSLRTGAGYGYTF. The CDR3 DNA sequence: TGCGCCAGCAGCTTACGGACAGGGGCTGGCTATGGCTACACCTTC.

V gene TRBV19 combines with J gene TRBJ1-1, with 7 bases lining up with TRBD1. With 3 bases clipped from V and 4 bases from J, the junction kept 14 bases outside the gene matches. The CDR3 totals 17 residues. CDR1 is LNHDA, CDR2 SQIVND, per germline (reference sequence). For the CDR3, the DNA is TGTGCCAGTAGTATTCCTCGACAGGGACCTCGAGGCACTGAAGCTTTCTTT. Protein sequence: CASSIPRQGPRGTEAFF.

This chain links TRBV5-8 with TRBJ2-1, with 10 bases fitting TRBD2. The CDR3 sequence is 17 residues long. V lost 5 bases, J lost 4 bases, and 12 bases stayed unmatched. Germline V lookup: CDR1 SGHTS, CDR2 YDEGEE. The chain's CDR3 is CASRRPKRTSGYNEQFF. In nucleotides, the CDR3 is TGTGCCAGCAGACGTCCTAAGAGGACTAGCGGTTACAATGAGCAGTTCTTC.

The CDR3 region is CASSPSGTGSYGYTF. The CDR3 DNA reads TGTGCCAGCAGCCCTTCCGGGACAGGGTCCTATGGCTACACCTTC. The rearrangement uses TRBV7-2 and TRBJ1-2, with TRBD1 matching over 9 bases. The CDR3 totals 15 residues. Germline V CDR1 and CDR2: SGHTA, FQGNSA. The ends lost 5 bases at V and 4 bases at J; junction bases unmatched: 8.